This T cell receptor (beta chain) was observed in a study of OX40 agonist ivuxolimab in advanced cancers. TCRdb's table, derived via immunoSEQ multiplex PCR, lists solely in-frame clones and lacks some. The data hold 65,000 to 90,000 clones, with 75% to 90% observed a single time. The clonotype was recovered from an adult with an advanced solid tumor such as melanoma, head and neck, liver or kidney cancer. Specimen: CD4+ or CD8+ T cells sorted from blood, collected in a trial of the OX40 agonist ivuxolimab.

CDR3 sequence (DNA): TGTGCCAGCAGGAGAGGAAGCCACGAGCAGTACGTC. Protein sequence: CASRRGSHEQYV. J is TRBJ2-7 and V is TRBV6-1, with D unclear. This CDR3 region has 12 residues. Trimming cost V 6 bases and J 5 bases, with 11 bases left between them. CDR1 and CDR2 (germline): MNHNS, SASEGT.